This T cell receptor (beta chain) comes out of a study of blood T cell repertoires in COVID-19. Germline V gene lookup returns CDR1 LNHDA and CDR2 SQIVND (reference sequence). V dropped 3 bases and J dropped 7 bases, with 16 bases sitting between them. The CDR3 length is 15 residues. The sample holds one count of this clone. Clones were sequenced by immunoSEQ multiplex PCR, and TCRdb holds only the in-frame ones, with some missing. This table has 200,000 to 250,000 clones, 70% to 90% appearing once. The source is a woman aged 40 to 50 with acute COVID-19. The chain is built from TRBV19 and TRBJ1-5, with a tentative D call TRBD1 (5 bases). The sequenced sample consisted of PBMCs or T cells enriched from blood (not recorded which). DNA of the CDR3: TGTGCCAGTAGTATGGGGAGGCAGGGCCAGCAGCCCCAGCATTTT. This encodes CASSMGRQGQQPQHF.